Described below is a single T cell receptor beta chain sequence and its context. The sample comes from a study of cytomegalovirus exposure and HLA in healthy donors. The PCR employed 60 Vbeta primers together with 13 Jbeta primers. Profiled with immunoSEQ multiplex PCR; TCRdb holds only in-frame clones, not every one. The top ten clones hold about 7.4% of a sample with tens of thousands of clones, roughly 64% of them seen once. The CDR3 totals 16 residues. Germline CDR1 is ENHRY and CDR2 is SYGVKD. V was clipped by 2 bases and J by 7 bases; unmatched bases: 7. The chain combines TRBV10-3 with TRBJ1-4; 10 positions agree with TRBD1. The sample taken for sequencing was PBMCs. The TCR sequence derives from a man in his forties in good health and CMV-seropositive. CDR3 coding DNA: TGTGCCATCAGTGAGCCGTCGACAGGGGGCACTGAAAAACTGTTTTTT. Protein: CAISEPSTGGTEKLFF.